This TCR beta chain came from a study of T cell responses to AZD1222 COVID-19 vaccine. Findings and caveats of the study: Just a handful of AZD1222 recipients tested seropositive at baseline. The sample set comprised mostly white British donors with more females, and clonal diversity was possibly underestimated. Vaccination with two AZD1222 doses was followed by a rise in Spike-specific TCR breadth and depth.

As regards this clone: Its matching antigen is unknown.

Germline assignment: CDR1 KGHDR and CDR2 SFDVKD. V lost 2 bases and J lost 3; bases outside the gene matches: 8. The CDR3 is made up of 17 amino acids. The repertoire was sequenced with immunoSEQ multiplex PCR; TCRdb's copy has only in-frame clones and lacks some. Here the sample spans around 140,000 clones, 93% being singletons. This receptor was obtained from an adult in good health. The source material was peripheral blood, sampled on day 0 of MenACWY control vaccination. The rearrangement links TRBV24-1 to TRBJ2-2, with TRBD1 matching 7 bases. The CDR3 here is CATSDSNRGKDTGELFF. The CDR3 coding sequence is TGTGCCACCAGTGATTCGAACAGGGGAAAGGACACCGGGGAGCTGTTTTTT.